The rows below give T cell receptor beta chains drawn from one sample of a study of T cell responses to AZD1222 COVID-19 vaccine. Produced via immunoSEQ multiplex PCR; TCRdb's table is partial and in-frame only. In the table there are 100,000 to 120,000 clones, around 82% of which are singletons. The specimen comprised peripheral blood, sampled on day 0 of AZD1222 vaccination. All receptors derive from an adult in good health. Both conserved end residues are part of each CDR3. D genes are given only for firm matches. The size entry is marked missing in some rows and otherwise reads once, few, many or a size class.

TRBV5-1	TRBD1	TRBJ1-2	once	13	TGCGCCAGCAGCCAGGCGACAGGGAATGGCTACACCTTC	CASSQATGNGYTF
TRBV5-5	NA	TRBJ1-2	NA	12	TGTGCCAGCAGCCCTGAAGCATATGGCTACACCTTC	CASSPEAYGYTF
TRBV12-5	NA	TRBJ1-2	NA	16	TGTGCTAGCGCCCCCCCGAACGACGGAGCTAACTATGGCTACACCTTC	CASAPPNDGANYGYTF
TRBV27	TRBD1	TRBJ2-7	NA	14	TGTGCCAGCAGTTTGAAGCAGGGGGCAGGGGAGCAGTACTTC	CASSLKQGAGEQYF
TRBV5-4	NA	TRBJ1-2	NA	14	TGTGCCAGCACCTCCTCGGGCCAAACGGATGGCTACACCTTC	CASTSSGQTDGYTF
TRBV6-4	NA	TRBJ1-1	NA	11	TGTGCCAGCAGTGAGGTGACTGAAGCTTTCTTT	CASSEVTEAFF
TRBV7-2	NA	TRBJ1-2	NA	15	TGTGCCAGCAGCTTATCATCCAGGAGTCCATATGGCTACACCTTC	CASSLSSRSPYGYTF
TRBV24-1	TRBD1	TRBJ1-5	NA	16	TGTGCCACCAGTGATCCGGGACAGGGTAGCAATCAGCCCCAGCATTTT	CATSDPGQGSNQPQHF
TRBV18	NA	TRBJ1-3	NA	19	TGTGCCAGCTCCCTTATGGTAGACCCGGGGCCCAACTCTGGAAACACCATATATTTT	CASSLMVDPGPNSGNTIYF
TRBV9	TRBD2	TRBJ2-3	NA	16	TGTGCCAGCAGCGTGTCTAGCGGGAGGGCCCCAGATACGCAGTATTTT	CASSVSSGRAPDTQYF
TRBV18	NA	TRBJ1-1	NA	14	TGTGCCAGCTCACCAGGACCCAAGAACACTGAAGCTTTCTTT	CASSPGPKNTEAFF
TRBV7-2	NA	TRBJ1-1	NA	13	TGTGCCAGCAGCTTTAGTAGGATTTCCGAAGCTTTCTTT	CASSFSRISEAFF
TRBV6-6	NA	TRBJ1-2	NA	15	TGTGCCAGCAGTTACGGTGGCAGGGGTGACTATGGCTACACCTTC	CASSYGGRGDYGYTF
TRBV28	TRBD1	TRBJ2-1	NA	15	TGTGCCAGCAGTTTATGGACAGGGGCAAAGACTGAGCAGTTCTTC	CASSLWTGAKTEQFF
TRBV6-5	NA	TRBJ1-2	NA	11	TGTGCCAGCAGAGGTGACTATGGCTACACCTTC	CASRGDYGYTF
TRBV21-1	NA	TRBJ2-5	once	18	TGTGCCAGCAGCAAAAATCCGGGGACAGTCGGGTACCAAGAGACCCAGTACTTC	CASSKNPGTVGYQETQYF
TRBV19	TRBD1	TRBJ1-1	NA	17	TGTGCCAGTAGTATTAAGGGGACAGGGGCGCTACTCACTGAAGCTTTCTTT	CASSIKGTGALLTEAFF
TRBV28	NA	TRBJ1-2	NA	14	TGTGCCAGCAGTTTAGGCGCGCGGGTAGGTGGCTACACCTTC	CASSLGARVGGYTF
TRBV3-1/TRBV3-2	TRBD1	TRBJ1-1	NA	15	TGTGCCAGCAGCCAAGGGACAGGGGAGAACACTGAAGCTTTCTTT	CASSQGTGENTEAFF
TRBV6-5	NA	TRBJ1-3	NA	16	TGTGCCAGCAGTTACTCCTCAGGTTCCTCTGGAAACACCATATATTTT	CASSYSSGSSGNTIYF
TRBV4-3	NA	TRBJ2-3	NA	14	TGCGCCAGCAGCCAAGATCTTTGGAGAGATACGCAGTATTTT	CASSQDLWRDTQYF
TRBV5-4	NA	TRBJ2-7	NA	16	TGTGCCAGCAGCTTGGAGGATGGTACCACCTCCTACGAGCAGTACTTC	CASSLEDGTTSYEQYF
TRBV4-1	NA	TRBJ2-7	few	13	TGCGCCAGCAGCCCCCCGTTGACCTACGAGCAGTACTTC	CASSPPLTYEQYF
TRBV19	NA	TRBJ1-1	NA	13	TGTGCCAGTAGTATAACCCTTAGGACTGAAGCTTTCTTT	CASSITLRTEAFF
TRBV27	NA	TRBJ1-1	NA	15	TGTGCCAGCGCCCCGGAAGGGTCCGCAAACACTGAAGCTTTCTTT	CASAPEGSANTEAFF
TRBV28	TRBD1	TRBJ1-1	NA	15	TGTGCCAGCAGTCCTTACGGGACAGAAAACACTGAAGCTTTCTTT	CASSPYGTENTEAFF
TRBV7-9	NA	TRBJ1-3	NA	16	TGTGCCAGCAGCCCCGGACAGCCTAACTCTGGAAACACCATATATTTT	CASSPGQPNSGNTIYF
TRBV6-5	TRBD1	TRBJ2-7	NA	14	TGTGCCAGCAGTTACTCGACAGGGACCTACGAGCAGTACTTC	CASSYSTGTYEQYF
TRBV7-9	TRBD1	TRBJ2-5	NA	13	TGTGCCAGCGGACTCACAGGGGTAGAGACCCAGTACTTC	CASGLTGVETQYF
TRBV28	NA	TRBJ2-4	NA	16	TGTGCCAGCAGGCCGCACGAGAGGGTAGCCAAAAACATTCAGTACTTC	CASRPHERVAKNIQYF
TRBV28	NA	TRBJ1-4	NA	15	TGTGCCAGCACTCGCGGAGGGGGAACTAATGAAAAACTGTTTTTT	CASTRGGGTNEKLFF
TRBV7-2	TRBD2	TRBJ2-7	NA	17	TGTGCCAGCAGCTTAACCCTAAGTAGCGGGAGAGGCTCCGAGCAGTACTTC	CASSLTLSSGRGSEQYF
TRBV28	NA	TRBJ1-1	once	11	TGTGCCAGCAGGATAGGCACTGAAGCTTTCTTT	CASRIGTEAFF
TRBV11-2	TRBD2	TRBJ2-2	NA	19	TGTGCCAGCAGCTTTAGGCCCCCCTGGGGCGGGGGGTGGACCGGGGAGCTGTTTTTT	CASSFRPPWGGGWTGELFF
TRBV18	NA	TRBJ2-7	once	14	TGTGCCAGCTCACCGGACATTAGCTCCTATGAGCAGTACTTC	CASSPDISSYEQYF
TRBV9	TRBD1	TRBJ1-5	NA	15	TGTGCCAGCAGCGCTGGACAGGGGAGCAATCAGCCCCAGCATTTT	CASSAGQGSNQPQHF
TRBV7-6	TRBD1	TRBJ1-1	NA	16	TGTGCCAGCAGCTCGCAACCGGGACAGGGTAACACTGAAGCTTTCTTT	CASSSQPGQGNTEAFF
TRBV29-1	NA	TRBJ1-1	NA	13	TGCAGCGTTGGTCGAGGGGGGAACACTGAAGCTTTCTTT	CSVGRGGNTEAFF
TRBV10-3	NA	TRBJ1-1	once	11	TGTGCCATCAGTGGGGGGCCTGAAGCTTTCTTT	CAISGGPEAFF
TRBV5-5	NA	TRBJ1-2	NA	17	TGTGCCAGCAGCTTGGGAGGGCCGGCCGGGGGTAACGGTGGCTACACCTTC	CASSLGGPAGGNGGYTF
TRBV18	NA	TRBJ1-5	NA	14	TGTGCCAGCTCACAGGGAGGGGGGAATCAGCCCCAGCATTTT	CASSQGGGNQPQHF
TRBV13	NA	TRBJ2-5	NA	15	TGTGCCAGCAGCCCCCGGGACGACTTCGCAGAGACCCAGTACTTC	CASSPRDDFAETQYF
TRBV6-5	TRBD2	TRBJ2-1	NA	15	TGTGCCAGCATAGCGGGGGGGCTTCAGGGTAGGGAGCAGTTCTTC	CASIAGGLQGREQFF
TRBV18	NA	TRBJ1-1	NA	16	TGTGCCAGCTACCAAGTCAAGGTTGACATGAACACTGAAGCTTTCTTT	CASYQVKVDMNTEAFF
TRBV11-2	TRBD1	TRBJ2-1	NA	15	TGTGCCAGCAGCTCGGGGATGGACAGGCTCAATGAGCAGTTCTTC	CASSSGMDRLNEQFF
TRBV10-3	NA	TRBJ1-5	NA	17	TGTGCCATCAGTGAGGCAGGGACCCTTGTCGACAATCAGCCCCAGCATTTT	CAISEAGTLVDNQPQHF
TRBV15	NA	TRBJ1-3	NA	15	TGTGCCACCAGCAGAGATTCAGACTCTGGAAACACCATATATTTT	CATSRDSDSGNTIYF
TRBV7-2	NA	TRBJ1-5	NA	16	TGTGCCAGCAGCTACTTACCAGGGGCAGGAGGGCAGCCCCAGCATTTT	CASSYLPGAGGQPQHF
TRBV21-1	NA	TRBJ1-5	NA	17	TGTGCCAGCCGACCTTTGTGGGGCTTTAGGGGAAATCAGCCCCAGCATTTT	CASRPLWGFRGNQPQHF